This T cell receptor (beta chain) was retrieved from a study of blood T cell repertoires in COVID-19. Study-wide context: From the United States, Italy and Spain came samples of acute and convalescent COVID-19. PBMCs, B-cell-depleted T cells, or T cells provided the cDNA or gDNA that made up the material.

Original processing notes: Estimation of nucleated cell counts relied on the amplification of reference gene primers. Clones were sequenced by immunoSEQ multiplex PCR, and TCRdb holds only the in-frame ones, with some missing. For V, J and clone size, that table is used; D and trimming come from the DNA. The data contain about 150,000 clones, over 80% of them singletons. Trimming at V came to 6 bases and at J to 2 bases, leaving 7 bases not matched to a gene. Germline CDR1 LNHDA, CDR2 SQIVND (reference sequence). CDR3 size: 15 residues. This sequence was found in a man between 70 and 80 years old who had been exposed to COVID-19. The specimen was PBMCs or T cells enriched from blood (not recorded which). The chain joins TRBV19 to TRBJ2-3; 8 bases are shared with TRBD2. Here the CDR3 DNA reads TGTGCCAGTAGATCCCGGGAGGGCCTCACAGATACGCAGTATTTT. It is translated as CASRSREGLTDTQYF.